What follows is one TCR beta chain and its context. What it binds is not known. Per germline, CDR1 SEHNR and CDR2 FQNEAQ (reference sequence). The CDR3 is made up of 15 amino acids. J gave up 8 bases and V 1 base, and 9 bases lay outside the gene matches. In TCRdb, the 5' RACE reads were re-called with MiXCR into one record per CDR3 protein. The sample gives roughly 86,000 distinct CDR3 sequences, about an eighth of which show up once; about 26% is in the top ten. This sample is part of a study of T-cell memory formation after mild COVID-19. Study results and limitations: Within pre-infection memory, some responding clones were found, suggesting cross-reactive memory joined.

This clonotype was obtained from an adult woman who had mild COVID-19 (a few samples of this study predate the infection). Cell type and time point are not known. The V gene is TRBV7-9, the J gene TRBJ1-2; TRBD1 matches at 8 bases. Sequencing was performed on PBMCs or a T cell subset sorted from them (not recorded which). The CDR3 here is CASSLVGQGGEGYTF. CDR3 in DNA: TGTGCCAGCAGCTTAGTCGGACAGGGTGGAGAAGGCTACACCTTC.